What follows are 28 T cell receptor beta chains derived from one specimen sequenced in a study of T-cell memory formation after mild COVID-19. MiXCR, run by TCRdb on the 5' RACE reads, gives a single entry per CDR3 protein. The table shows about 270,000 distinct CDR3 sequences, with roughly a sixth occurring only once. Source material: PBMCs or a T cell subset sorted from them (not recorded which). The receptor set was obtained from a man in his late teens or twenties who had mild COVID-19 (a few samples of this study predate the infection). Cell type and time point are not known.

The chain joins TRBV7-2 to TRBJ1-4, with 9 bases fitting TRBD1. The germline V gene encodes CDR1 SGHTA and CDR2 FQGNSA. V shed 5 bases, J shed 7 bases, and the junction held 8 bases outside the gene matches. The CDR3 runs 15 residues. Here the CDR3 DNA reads TGTGCCAGCAGCCGAACCTCGACAGGGGGTGAAAAACTGTTTTTT. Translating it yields CASSRTSTGGEKLFF.

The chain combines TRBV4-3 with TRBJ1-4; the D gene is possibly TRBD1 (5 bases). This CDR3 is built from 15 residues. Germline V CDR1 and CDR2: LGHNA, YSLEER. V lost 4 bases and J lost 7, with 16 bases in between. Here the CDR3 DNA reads TGCGCCAGCAGCCCCCTCCGGGGCCTATTTGAAAAACTGTTTTTT. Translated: CASSPLRGLFEKLFF.

The CDR3 coding sequence is TGTGCCAGCAGCCAAAATGGGGCTAGCGGGGTCAATGAGCAGTTCTTC. Translation: CASSQNGASGVNEQFF. The genes are TRBV3-1 and TRBJ2-1; 9 nucleotides align to TRBD2. The CDR3 has 16 residues. Germline V lookup: CDR1 LGHDT, CDR2 YNNKEL (reference sequence). The V gene end was trimmed by 2 bases and the J gene end by 6 bases; junction bases not matched to a gene: 8.

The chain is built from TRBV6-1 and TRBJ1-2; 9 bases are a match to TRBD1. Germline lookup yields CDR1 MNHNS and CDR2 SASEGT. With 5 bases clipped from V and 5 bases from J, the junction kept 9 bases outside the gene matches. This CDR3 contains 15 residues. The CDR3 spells CASSSGQGSLYGYTF. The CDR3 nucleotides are TGTGCCAGCAGTTCCGGACAGGGGTCCCTTTATGGCTACACCTTC.

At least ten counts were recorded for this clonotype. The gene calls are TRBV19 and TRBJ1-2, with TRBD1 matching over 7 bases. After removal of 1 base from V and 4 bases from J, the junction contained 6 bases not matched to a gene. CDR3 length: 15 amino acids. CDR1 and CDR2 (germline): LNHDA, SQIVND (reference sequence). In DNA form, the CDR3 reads TGTGCCAGTAGTATAGCTGGGACAGAAGCCTATGGCTACACCTTC. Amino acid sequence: CASSIAGTEAYGYTF.

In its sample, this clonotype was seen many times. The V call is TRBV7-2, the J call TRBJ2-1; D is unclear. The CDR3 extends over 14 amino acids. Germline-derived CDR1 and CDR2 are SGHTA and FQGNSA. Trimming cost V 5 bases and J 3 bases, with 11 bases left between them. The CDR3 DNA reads TGTGCCAGCAGCCTAAACGACGGCTACAATGAGCAGTTCTTC. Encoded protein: CASSLNDGYNEQFF. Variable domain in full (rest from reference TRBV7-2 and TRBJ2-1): GAGVSQSPSNKVTEKGKDVELRCDPISGHTALYWYRQSLGQGLEFLIYFQGNSAPDKSGLPSDRFSAERTGGSVSTLTIQRTQQEDSAVYLCASSLNDGYNEQFFGPGTRLTVL.

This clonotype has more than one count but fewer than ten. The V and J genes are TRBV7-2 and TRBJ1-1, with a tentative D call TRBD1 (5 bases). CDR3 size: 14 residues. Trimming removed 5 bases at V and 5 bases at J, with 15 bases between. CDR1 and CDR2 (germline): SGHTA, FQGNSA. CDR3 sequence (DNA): TGTGCCAGCAGCCACTACGCGGGGGGGACTGAAGCTTTCTTT. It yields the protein CASSHYAGGTEAFF.

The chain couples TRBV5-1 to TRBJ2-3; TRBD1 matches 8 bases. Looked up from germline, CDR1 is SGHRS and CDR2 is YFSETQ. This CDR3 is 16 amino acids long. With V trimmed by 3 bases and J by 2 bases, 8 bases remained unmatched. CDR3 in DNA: TGCGCCAGCAGCTCGGACAGGGTGACCTCCACAGATACGCAGTATTTT. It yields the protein CASSSDRVTSTDTQYF.

As DNA, the CDR3 is TGCAGTGCTAGAGGAACGGGGGACTATGGCTACACCTTC. Its translation is CSARGTGDYGYTF. The rearrangement uses TRBV20-1 and TRBJ1-2, with TRBD1 as a possible D gene (5 bases). CDR1 is DFQATT and CDR2 is SNEGSKA in the germline V gene (reference sequence). The CDR3 length is 13 residues. Trimming took 1 base from V and 3 from J, leaving 9 bases between them.

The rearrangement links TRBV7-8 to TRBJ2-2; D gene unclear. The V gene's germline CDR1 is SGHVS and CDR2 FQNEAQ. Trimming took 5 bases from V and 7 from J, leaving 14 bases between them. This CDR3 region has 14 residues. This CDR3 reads CASSLMVAGGELFF. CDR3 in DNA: TGTGCCAGCAGCCTCATGGTAGCAGGCGGGGAGCTGTTTTTT.

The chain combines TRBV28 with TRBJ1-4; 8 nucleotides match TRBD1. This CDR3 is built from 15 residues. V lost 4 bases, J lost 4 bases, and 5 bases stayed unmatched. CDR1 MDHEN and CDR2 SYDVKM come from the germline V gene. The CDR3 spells CASSSPGQVNEKLFF. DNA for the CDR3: TGTGCCAGCAGTTCTCCGGGACAGGTTAATGAAAAACTGTTTTTT.

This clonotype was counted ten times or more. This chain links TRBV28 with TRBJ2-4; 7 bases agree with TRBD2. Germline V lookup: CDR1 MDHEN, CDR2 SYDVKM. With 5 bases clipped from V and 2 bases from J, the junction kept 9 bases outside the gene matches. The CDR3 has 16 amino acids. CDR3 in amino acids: CASSLGLSGTKNIQYF. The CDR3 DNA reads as TGTGCCAGCAGTCTCGGACTCAGCGGGACCAAAAACATTCAGTACTTC.

The CDR3 here is CASSLERGGGTDTQYF. CDR3 DNA sequence: TGTGCCAGCAGCTTAGAGCGGGGAGGAGGCACAGATACGCAGTATTTT. The chain employs TRBV7-2 and TRBJ2-3, with 7 bases fitting TRBD2. Germline V gene data show CDR1 as SGHTA and CDR2 as FQGNSA. This CDR3 spans 16 amino acids. V was clipped by 1 base and J by 1 base; unmatched bases: 5.

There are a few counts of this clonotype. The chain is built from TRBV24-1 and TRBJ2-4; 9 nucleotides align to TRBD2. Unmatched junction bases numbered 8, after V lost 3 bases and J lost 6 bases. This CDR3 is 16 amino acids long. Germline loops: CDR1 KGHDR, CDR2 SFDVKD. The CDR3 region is CATSDPRRGGGNIQYF. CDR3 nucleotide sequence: TGTGCCACCAGTGATCCCCGGCGGGGGGGAGGAAACATTCAGTACTTC.

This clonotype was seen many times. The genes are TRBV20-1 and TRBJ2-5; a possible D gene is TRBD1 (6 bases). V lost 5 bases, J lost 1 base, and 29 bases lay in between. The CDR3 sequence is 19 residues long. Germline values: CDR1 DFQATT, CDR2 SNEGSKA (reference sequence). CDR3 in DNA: TGCAGTGCTGTAGGACAGTCGATGGGAATAAAGGGACCCCAAGAGACCCAGTACTTC. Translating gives CSAVGQSMGIKGPQETQYF.

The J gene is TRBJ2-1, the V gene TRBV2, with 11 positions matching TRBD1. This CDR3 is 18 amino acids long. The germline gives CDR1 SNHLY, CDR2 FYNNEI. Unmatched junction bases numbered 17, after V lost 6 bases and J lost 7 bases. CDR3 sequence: CASREDRGPLAGRNEQFF. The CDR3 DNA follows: TGTGCCAGCAGAGAGGACAGGGGGCCCCTAGCGGGGAGGAATGAGCAGTTCTTC.

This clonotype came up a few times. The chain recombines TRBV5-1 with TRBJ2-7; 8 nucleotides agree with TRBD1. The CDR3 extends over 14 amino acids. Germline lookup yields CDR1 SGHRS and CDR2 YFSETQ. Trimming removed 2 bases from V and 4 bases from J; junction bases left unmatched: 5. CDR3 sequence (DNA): TGCGCCAGCAGCTTACGAGACAGGGGATACGAGCAGTACTTC. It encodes CASSLRDRGYEQYF.

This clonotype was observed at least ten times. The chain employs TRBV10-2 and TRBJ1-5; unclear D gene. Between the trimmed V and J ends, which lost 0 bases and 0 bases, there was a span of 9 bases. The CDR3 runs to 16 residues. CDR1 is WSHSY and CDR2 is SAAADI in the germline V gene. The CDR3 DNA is TGCGCCAGCAGTGAGTCCCCGGGGAATAGCAATCAGCCCCAGCATTTT. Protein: CASSESPGNSNQPQHF.

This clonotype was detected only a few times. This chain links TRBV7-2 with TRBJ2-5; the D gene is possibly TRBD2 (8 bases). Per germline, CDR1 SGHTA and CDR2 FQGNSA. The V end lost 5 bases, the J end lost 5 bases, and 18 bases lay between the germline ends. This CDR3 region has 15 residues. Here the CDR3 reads CASSPTGRGGETQYF. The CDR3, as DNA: TGTGCCAGCAGCCCGACAGGGCGCGGGGGGGAGACCCAGTACTTC.

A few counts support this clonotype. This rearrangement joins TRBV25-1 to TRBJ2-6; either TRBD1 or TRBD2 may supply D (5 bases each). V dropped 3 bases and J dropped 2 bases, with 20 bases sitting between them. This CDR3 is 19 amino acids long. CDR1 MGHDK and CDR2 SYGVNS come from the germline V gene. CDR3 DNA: TGTGCCAGCAGTGATTGGGGCCGGGGTCCTCGGGCTGGGGCCAACGTCCTGACTTTC. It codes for CASSDWGRGPRAGANVLTF.

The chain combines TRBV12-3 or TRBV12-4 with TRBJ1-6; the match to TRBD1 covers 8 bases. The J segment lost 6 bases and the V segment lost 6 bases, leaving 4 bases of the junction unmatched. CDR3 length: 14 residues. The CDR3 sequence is CASRAGQGNSPLHF. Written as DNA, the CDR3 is TGTGCCAGCAGGGCTGGACAGGGTAATTCACCCCTCCACTTT.

The CDR3 protein is CATSGGGNTGELFF. In DNA form, the CDR3 reads TGTGCCACCAGTGGCGGGGGGAACACCGGGGAGCTGTTTTTT. The J gene is TRBJ2-2, the V gene TRBV24-1; TRBD2 aligns across 7 bases. Germline V gene data show CDR1 as KGHDR and CDR2 as SFDVKD. With V trimmed by 5 bases and J by 1 base, 0 bases remained unmatched. The CDR3 has 14 amino acids.

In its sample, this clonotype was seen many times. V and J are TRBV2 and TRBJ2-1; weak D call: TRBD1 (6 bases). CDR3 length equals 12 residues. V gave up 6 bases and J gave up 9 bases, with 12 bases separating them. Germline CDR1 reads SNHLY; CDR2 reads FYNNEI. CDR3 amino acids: CASRDTGTEQFF. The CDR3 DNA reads TGTGCCAGCAGGGACACAGGGACTGAGCAGTTCTTC.

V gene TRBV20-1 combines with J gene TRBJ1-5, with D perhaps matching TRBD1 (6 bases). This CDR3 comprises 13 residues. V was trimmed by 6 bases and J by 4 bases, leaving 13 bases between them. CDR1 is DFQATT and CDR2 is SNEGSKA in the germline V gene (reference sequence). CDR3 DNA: TGCAGTGCCCCAGGGGCTCAGAATCAGCCCCAGCATTTT. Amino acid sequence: CSAPGAQNQPQHF.

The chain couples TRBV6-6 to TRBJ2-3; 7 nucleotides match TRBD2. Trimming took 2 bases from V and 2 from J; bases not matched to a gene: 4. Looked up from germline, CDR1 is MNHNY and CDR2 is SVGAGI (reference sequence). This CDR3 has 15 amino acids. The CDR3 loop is CASSYQRGYTDTQYF. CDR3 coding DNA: TGTGCCAGCAGTTACCAGCGGGGATACACAGATACGCAGTATTTT.

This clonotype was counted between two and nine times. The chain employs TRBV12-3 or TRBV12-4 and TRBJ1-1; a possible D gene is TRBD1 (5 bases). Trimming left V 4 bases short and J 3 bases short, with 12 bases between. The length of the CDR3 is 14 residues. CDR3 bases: TGTGCCAGCAGTTCCCAGGGAGCCGACACTGAAGCTTTCTTT. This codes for CASSSQGADTEAFF.

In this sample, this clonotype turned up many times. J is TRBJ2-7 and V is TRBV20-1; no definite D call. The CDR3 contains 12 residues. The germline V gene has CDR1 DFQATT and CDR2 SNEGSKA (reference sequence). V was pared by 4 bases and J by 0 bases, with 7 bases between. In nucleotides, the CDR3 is TGCAGTGCTAAGCGTGGCTCCTACGAGCAGTACTTC. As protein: CSAKRGSYEQYF.

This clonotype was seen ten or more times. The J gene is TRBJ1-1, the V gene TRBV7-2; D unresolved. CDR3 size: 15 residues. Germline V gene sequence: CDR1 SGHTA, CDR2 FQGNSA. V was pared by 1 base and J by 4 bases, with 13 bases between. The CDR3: CASSLERRGGTEAFF. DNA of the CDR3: TGTGCCAGCAGCTTAGAGCGGAGAGGCGGCACTGAAGCTTTCTTT.